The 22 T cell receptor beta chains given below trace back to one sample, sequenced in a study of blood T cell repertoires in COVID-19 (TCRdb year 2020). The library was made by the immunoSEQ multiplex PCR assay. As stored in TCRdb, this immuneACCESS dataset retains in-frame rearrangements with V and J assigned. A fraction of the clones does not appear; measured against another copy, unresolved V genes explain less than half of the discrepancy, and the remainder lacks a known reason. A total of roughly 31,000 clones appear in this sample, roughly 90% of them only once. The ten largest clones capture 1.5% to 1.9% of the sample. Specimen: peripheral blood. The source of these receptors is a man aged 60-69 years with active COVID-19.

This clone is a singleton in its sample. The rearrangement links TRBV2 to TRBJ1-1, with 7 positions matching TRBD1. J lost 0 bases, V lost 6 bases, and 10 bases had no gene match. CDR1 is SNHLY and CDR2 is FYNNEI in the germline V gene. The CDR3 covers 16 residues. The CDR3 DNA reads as TGTGCCAGCAGACCCGCTAGACAGGGCTTGAACACTGAAGCTTTCTTT. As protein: CASRPARQGLNTEAFF.

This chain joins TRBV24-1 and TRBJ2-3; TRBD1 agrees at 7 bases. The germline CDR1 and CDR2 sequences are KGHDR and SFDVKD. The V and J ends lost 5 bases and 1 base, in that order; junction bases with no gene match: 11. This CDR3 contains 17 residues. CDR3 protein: CATSALTGTSGTDTQYF. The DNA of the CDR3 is TGTGCCACCAGTGCCCTGACAGGGACGAGTGGCACAGATACGCAGTATTTT.

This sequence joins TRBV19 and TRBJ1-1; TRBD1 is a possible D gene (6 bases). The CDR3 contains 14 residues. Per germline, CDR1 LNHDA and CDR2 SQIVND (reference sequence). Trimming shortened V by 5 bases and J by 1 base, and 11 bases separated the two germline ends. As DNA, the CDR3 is TGTGCCAGTAGTCCCAGGACAGCGAACACTGAAGCTTTCTTT. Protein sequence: CASSPRTANTEAFF. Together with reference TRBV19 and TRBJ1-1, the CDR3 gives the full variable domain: DGGITQSPKYLFRKEGQNVTLSCEQNLNHDAMYWYRQDPGQGLRLIYYSQIVNDFQKGDIAEGYSVSREKKESFPLTVTSAQKNPTAFYLCASSPRTANTEAFFGQGTRLTVV.

CDR3 nucleotides: TGTGCCAGCAGCCAAGGACAGGGCCTCTCCTACGAGCAGTACTTC. Protein: CASSQGQGLSYEQYF. This sequence joins TRBV11-3 and TRBJ2-7; 8 nucleotides line up with TRBD1. V gave up 5 bases and J gave up 0 bases; unmatched junction bases: 6. The CDR3 contains 15 residues. Germline CDR1 reads SGHNT; CDR2 reads YENEEA.

The CDR3 loop reads CSVDRPENTEAFF. In DNA, the CDR3 is TGCAGCGTTGACAGGCCGGAGAACACTGAAGCTTTCTTT. The chain employs TRBV29-1 and TRBJ1-1, with D hard to call. This CDR3 has 13 amino acids. CDR1 SQVTM and CDR2 ANQGSEA come from the germline V gene. V lost 3 bases and J 1 base, leaving 9 bases between the germline ends.

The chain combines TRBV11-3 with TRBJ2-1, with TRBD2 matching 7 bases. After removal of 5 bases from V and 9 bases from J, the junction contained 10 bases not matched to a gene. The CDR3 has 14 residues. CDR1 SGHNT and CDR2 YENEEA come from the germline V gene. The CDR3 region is CASSRWTRTPEQFF. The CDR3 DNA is TGTGCCAGCAGCCGATGGACTAGAACGCCTGAGCAGTTCTTC. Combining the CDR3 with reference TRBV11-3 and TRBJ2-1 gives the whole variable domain EAGVVQSPRYKIIEKKQPVAFWCNPISGHNTLYWYLQNLGQGPELLIRYENEEAVDDSQLPKDRFSAERLKGVDSTLKIQPAELGDSAVYLCASSRWTRTPEQFFGPGTRLTVL.

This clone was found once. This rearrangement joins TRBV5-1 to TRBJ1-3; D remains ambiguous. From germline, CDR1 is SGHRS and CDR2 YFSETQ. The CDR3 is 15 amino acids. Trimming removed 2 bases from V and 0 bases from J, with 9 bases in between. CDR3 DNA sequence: TGCGCCAGCAGCTTAGGTCAGGTCTCTGGAAACACCATATATTTT. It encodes CASSLGQVSGNTIYF.

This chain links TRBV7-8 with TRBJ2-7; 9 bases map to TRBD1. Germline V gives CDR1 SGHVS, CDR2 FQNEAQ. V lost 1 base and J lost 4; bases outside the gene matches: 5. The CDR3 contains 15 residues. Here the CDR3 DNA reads TGTGCCAGCAGCTTAGATCGGGACAGGGTTTACGAGCAGTACTTC. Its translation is CASSLDRDRVYEQYF.

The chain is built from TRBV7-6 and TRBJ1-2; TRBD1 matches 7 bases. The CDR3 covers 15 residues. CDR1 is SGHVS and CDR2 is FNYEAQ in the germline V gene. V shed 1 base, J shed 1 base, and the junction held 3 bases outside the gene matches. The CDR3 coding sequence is TGTGCCAGCAGCTTAGGCGGACAGGTTAACTATGGCTACACCTTC. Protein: CASSLGGQVNYGYTF.

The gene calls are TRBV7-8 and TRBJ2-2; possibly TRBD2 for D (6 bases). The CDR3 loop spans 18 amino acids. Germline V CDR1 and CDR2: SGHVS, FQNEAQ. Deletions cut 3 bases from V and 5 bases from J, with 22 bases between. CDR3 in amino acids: CASSFIPAGTGLTGELFF. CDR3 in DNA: TGTGCCAGCAGCTTTATTCCCGCCGGGACTGGTCTAACCGGGGAGCTGTTTTTT.

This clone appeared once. CDR3 in DNA: TGCGCCAGCAGCCCCGGACTAGCCTCTAGCACAGATACGCAGTATTTT. Translating gives CASSPGLASSTDTQYF. The chain has TRBV5-1 and TRBJ2-3; 8 bases match TRBD2. The CDR3 extends over 16 amino acids. Germline CDR1 reads SGHRS; CDR2 reads YFSETQ. V lost 4 bases, J lost 0 bases, and 7 bases stayed unmatched.

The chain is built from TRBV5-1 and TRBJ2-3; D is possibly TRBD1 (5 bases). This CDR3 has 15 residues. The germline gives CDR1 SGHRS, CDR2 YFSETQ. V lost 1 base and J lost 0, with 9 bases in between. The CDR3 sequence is CASSLIQDSTDTQYF. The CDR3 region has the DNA TGCGCCAGCAGCTTGATACAGGATAGCACAGATACGCAGTATTTT.

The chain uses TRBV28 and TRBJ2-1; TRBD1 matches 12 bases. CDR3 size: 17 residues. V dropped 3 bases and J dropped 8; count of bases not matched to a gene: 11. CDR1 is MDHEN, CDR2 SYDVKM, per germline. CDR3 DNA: TGTGCCAGCAGTTTTATCAGTCCGGGACAGGGGGCGGATGAGCAGTTCTTC. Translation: CASSFISPGQGADEQFF.

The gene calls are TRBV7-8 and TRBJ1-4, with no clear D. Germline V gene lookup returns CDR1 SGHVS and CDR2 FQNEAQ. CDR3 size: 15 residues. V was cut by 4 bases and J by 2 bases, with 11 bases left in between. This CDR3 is CASSYKRLTNEKLFF. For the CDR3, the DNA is TGTGCCAGCAGCTACAAGAGACTTACTAATGAAAAACTGTTTTTT.

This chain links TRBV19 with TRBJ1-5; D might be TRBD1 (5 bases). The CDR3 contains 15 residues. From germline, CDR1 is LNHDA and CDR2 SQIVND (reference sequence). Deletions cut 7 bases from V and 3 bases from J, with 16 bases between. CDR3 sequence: CASKLGEGFNQPQHF. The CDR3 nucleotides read TGTGCCAGTAAGTTGGGGGAGGGATTCAATCAGCCCCAGCATTTT.

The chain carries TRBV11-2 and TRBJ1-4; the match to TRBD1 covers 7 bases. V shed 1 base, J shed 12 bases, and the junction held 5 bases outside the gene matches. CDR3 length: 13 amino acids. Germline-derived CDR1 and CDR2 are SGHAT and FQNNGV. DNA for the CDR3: TGTGCCAGCAGCTTAGGGTCCGGGACAGAACTGTTTTTT. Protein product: CASSLGSGTELFF.

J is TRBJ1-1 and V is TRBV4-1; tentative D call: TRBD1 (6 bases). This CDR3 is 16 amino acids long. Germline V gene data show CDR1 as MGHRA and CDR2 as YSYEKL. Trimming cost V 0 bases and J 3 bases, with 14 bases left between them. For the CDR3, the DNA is TGCGCCAGCAGCCAAGATCCGAGGGGGTGGGACACTGAAGCTTTCTTT. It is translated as CASSQDPRGWDTEAFF.

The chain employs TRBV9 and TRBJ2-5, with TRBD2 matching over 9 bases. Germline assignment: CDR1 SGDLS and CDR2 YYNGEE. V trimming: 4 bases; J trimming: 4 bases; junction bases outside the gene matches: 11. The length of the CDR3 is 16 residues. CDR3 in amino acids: CASSPRPGLAGETQYF. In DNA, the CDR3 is TGTGCCAGCAGCCCTCGACCGGGACTAGCAGGAGAGACCCAGTACTTC.

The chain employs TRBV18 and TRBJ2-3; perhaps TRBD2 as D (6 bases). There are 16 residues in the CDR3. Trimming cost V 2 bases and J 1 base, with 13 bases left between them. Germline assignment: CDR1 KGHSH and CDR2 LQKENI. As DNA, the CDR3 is TGTGCCAGCTCACCAGGGGGGACCAAAGGCACAGATACGCAGTATTTT. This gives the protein CASSPGGTKGTDTQYF.

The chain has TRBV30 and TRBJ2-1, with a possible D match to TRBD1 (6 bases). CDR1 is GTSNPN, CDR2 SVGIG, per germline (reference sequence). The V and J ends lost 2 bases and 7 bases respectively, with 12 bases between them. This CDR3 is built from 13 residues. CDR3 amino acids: CAWSSQGFNEQFF. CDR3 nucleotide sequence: TGTGCCTGGAGTTCTCAGGGGTTTAATGAGCAGTTCTTC. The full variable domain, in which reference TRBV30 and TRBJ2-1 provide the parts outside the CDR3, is SQTIHQWPATLVQPVGSPLSLECTVEGTSNPNLYWYRQAAGRGLQLLFYSVGIGQISSEVPQNLSASRPQDRQFILSSKKLLLSDSGFYLCAWSSQGFNEQFFGPGTRLTVL.

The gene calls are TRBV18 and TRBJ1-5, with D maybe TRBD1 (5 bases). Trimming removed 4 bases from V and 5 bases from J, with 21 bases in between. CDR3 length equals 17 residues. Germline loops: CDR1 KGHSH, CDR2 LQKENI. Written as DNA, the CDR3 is TGTGCCAGCTCACTTGCAAACAGGAACCGCGGGGATCAGCCCCAGCATTTT. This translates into CASSLANRNRGDQPQHF.

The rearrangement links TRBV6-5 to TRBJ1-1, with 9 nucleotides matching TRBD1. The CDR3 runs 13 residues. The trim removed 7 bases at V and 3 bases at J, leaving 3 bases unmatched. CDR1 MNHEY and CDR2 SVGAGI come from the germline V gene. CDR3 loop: CASTRTGDTEAFF. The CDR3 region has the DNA TGTGCCAGCACTAGGACAGGGGACACTGAAGCTTTCTTT.